These T cell receptor beta chains were read from a single sample in a study of shared clonotypes between healthy human individuals. Assay: immunoSEQ multiplex PCR; the TCRdb copy retains only in-frame clones and omits some. The table records around 600,000 clones, roughly 95% of them present only once. The sequencing input was naive CD8+ T cells sorted from blood. All receptors derive from a woman aged 25 to 39 in good health. Each CDR3 is given with its conserved first and last residue. The D gene is left open where the match is weak. The size of a clone is reported for some rows only, either as once, few or many, or as a class for expanded clones.

TRBV5-1	TRBJ2-7	once	TRBD1	TGCGCCAGCAGCTTGACCGGACAGGGTTCCACCTACGAGCAGTACTTC	CASSLTGQGSTYEQYF
TRBV5-6	TRBJ1-5	.	.	TGTGCCAGCAGCTTGCGGGGTAGGGGCAATCAGCCCCAGCATTTT	CASSLRGRGNQPQHF
TRBV13	TRBJ2-7	.	TRBD2	TGTGCCAGCAGCTTGGCTAGCGGGAGCTTCCACGAGCAGTACTTC	CASSLASGSFHEQYF
TRBV27	TRBJ1-5	.	.	TGTGCCAGCTCTGACAACAATAATCAGCCCCAGCATTTT	CASSDNNNQPQHF
TRBV4-1	TRBJ1-1	.	.	TGCGCCAGCAGCCCCGGTCTGGTCCGGGGTAGGGACACTGAAGCTTTCTTT	CASSPGLVRGRDTEAFF
TRBV2	TRBJ1-4	.	TRBD1	TGTGCCAGCAGGCGAGGGACAGGGGATAATGAAAAACTGTTTTTT	CASRRGTGDNEKLFF
TRBV11-2	TRBJ2-3	.	.	TGTGCCAGCGGCCCCCCCCAGCGGAGCACAGATACGCAGTATTTT	CASGPPQRSTDTQYF
TRBV28	TRBJ1-5	.	.	TGTGCCAGTCTCGTCGGGAGCCCAAATCAGCCCCAGCATTTT	CASLVGSPNQPQHF
TRBV7-3	TRBJ2-1	.	.	TGTGCCAGCAGCCCGACTCAGGGGATTGAGCAGTTCTTC	CASSPTQGIEQFF
TRBV2	TRBJ2-7	.	TRBD1	TGTGCCAGCCGGGACAGGGACAACGAGCAGTACTTC	CASRDRDNEQYF
TRBV27	TRBJ1-5	.	.	TGTGCCAGCAGAGCAGGACGGGGTAGCAATCAGCCCCAGCATTTT	CASRAGRGSNQPQHF
TRBV5-5	TRBJ1-4	once	.	TGTGCCAGCAGCTCGGTGGGTAGCGGCGAAAAACTGTTTTTT	CASSSVGSGEKLFF
TRBV5-6	TRBJ1-2	few	TRBD1	TGTGCCAGTGGGGACAGCCTAGACTATGGCTACACCTTC	CASGDSLDYGYTF
TRBV13	TRBJ2-7	.	.	TGTGCCAGCAGCTTAAGAGTGTGGGGGCTCAGGAGCGAGCAGTACTTC	CASSLRVWGLRSEQYF
TRBV19	TRBJ1-1	.	.	TGTGCCAGTAGCCCGACAGGCCTAGAAGCTTTCTTT	CASSPTGLEAFF
TRBV9	TRBJ1-6	.	.	TGTGCCAGCAGCGTAGCACAGATCAATTCACCCCTCCACTTT	CASSVAQINSPLHF
TRBV15	TRBJ1-2	.	.	TGTGCCACCAGCAGAGATCGTGGCACACTACCTGGCTACACCTTC	CATSRDRGTLPGYTF
TRBV5-4	TRBJ2-7	.	TRBD1	TGTGCCAGCAGCTTGGACGGGACAGGGGACCACGAGCAGTACTTC	CASSLDGTGDHEQYF
TRBV18	TRBJ2-7	.	.	TGTGCCAGCTCACCTACCAAGCCTCGGAGCGGCCTTACAGAGCAGTACTTC	CASSPTKPRSGLTEQYF
TRBV5-1	TRBJ2-7	.	TRBD2	TGCGCCAGCAGCTTTGCGGGAGGGCCGTCCTACGAGCAGTACTTC	CASSFAGGPSYEQYF
TRBV18	TRBJ1-6	.	.	TGTGCCAGCTCACCCGACAGAGGGTCGGATTCACCCCTCCACTTT	CASSPDRGSDSPLHF
TRBV7-8	TRBJ2-6	.	.	TGTGCCAGCAGCATGAACAACCCACAAAGTCGGGCCAACGTCCTGACTTTC	CASSMNNPQSRANVLTF
TRBV4-1	TRBJ1-1	.	.	TGCGCCAGCAGCTCCGCAATGGGAGACACTGAAGCTTTCTTT	CASSSAMGDTEAFF
TRBV6-1	TRBJ2-7	.	.	TGTGCCAGCAGTGAAGTAAGCGCCCTGGGGTACTTC	CASSEVSALGYF
TRBV13	TRBJ2-1	.	.	TGTGCCAGCAGCGTGTTGGGTGAGCAGTTCTTC	CASSVLGEQFF
TRBV19	TRBJ2-7	.	TRBD1	TGTGCCAGTAGTATCGGACAGGGGAATTCCTACGAGCAGTACTTC	CASSIGQGNSYEQYF
TRBV2	TRBJ2-7	.	TRBD1	TGTGCCAGCAGTTGGACAGGGGACTACGAGCAGTACTTC	CASSWTGDYEQYF
TRBV10-3	TRBJ2-3	.	TRBD2	TGTGCCGTAGAGGGACTAGCGGACCCTACGCAGTATTTT	CAVEGLADPTQYF